Included here is one T cell receptor beta chain sequence, with context. This specimen comes from a study of blood T cell repertoires in COVID-19. About the study: Acute and convalescent COVID-19 specimens originated in the United States, Italy and Spain.

The length of the CDR3 is 14 residues. CDR1 and CDR2 (germline): WSHSY, SAAADI. Trimming took 6 bases from V and 16 from J, leaving 25 bases between them. The table came from immunoSEQ multiplex PCR; TCRdb's copy has only in-frame clones and leaves some out. The sample has about 250,000 clones, approximately 89% seen once. The sequenced sample consisted of PBMCs or T cells enriched from blood (not recorded which). The source is a woman aged 40 to 50 who had been exposed to COVID-19. V gene TRBV10-2 combines with J gene TRBJ2-4, with a possible D match to TRBD1 (6 bases). The CDR3 nucleotides read TGCGCCAGCAGGCGAGAGGACAGCCCCGCCCAGGCTTACTTC. Translating gives CASRREDSPAQAYF.